Shown below are 16 T cell receptor beta chains from a single sample sequenced in a study of OX40 agonist ivuxolimab in advanced cancers. The repertoire was sequenced with immunoSEQ multiplex PCR; TCRdb's copy has only in-frame clones and lacks some. This table has about 63,000 clones, roughly 80% appearing once. The material was CD4+ or CD8+ T cells sorted from blood, obtained in a trial of the OX40 agonist ivuxolimab. Every receptor here comes from an adult with an advanced solid tumor such as melanoma, head and neck, liver or kidney cancer.

The V gene is TRBV6-5, the J gene TRBJ2-7, with a tentative D call TRBD1 (6 bases). The length of the CDR3 is 13 residues. Germline V gene sequence: CDR1 MNHEY, CDR2 SVGAGI. V lost 2 bases and J 5 bases, leaving 10 bases between the germline ends. The CDR3 DNA reads TGTGCCAGCAGTTACAACAGGGACCACGAGCAGTACTTC. Protein sequence: CASSYNRDHEQYF.

This clone was recorded once. The rearrangement links TRBV10-3 to TRBJ2-1; 9 bases align to TRBD2. The trim removed 10 bases at V and 8 bases at J, leaving 12 bases unmatched. The germline gives CDR1 ENHRY, CDR2 SYGVKD. CDR3 size: 14 residues. The CDR3 reads CATLAGEAVDEQFF. In nucleotides, the CDR3 is TGTGCCACTTTAGCGGGAGAAGCGGTAGATGAGCAGTTCTTC.

This clone came up a few times. The gene calls are TRBV5-1 and TRBJ2-3; D may correspond to TRBD1 or TRBD2 (5 bases each). CDR1 SGHRS and CDR2 YFSETQ come from the germline V gene. Deletions cut 6 bases from V and 0 bases from J, with 11 bases between. This CDR3 spans 14 amino acids. CDR3 in amino acids: CASTGTESTDTQYF. DNA of the CDR3: TGCGCCAGCACCGGGACGGAGAGCACAGATACGCAGTATTTT.

The chain couples TRBV29-1 to TRBJ2-3; 7 bases are a match to TRBD1. V lost 6 bases to trimming and J lost 3 bases; unmatched junction nucleotides: 9. CDR3 length: 14 amino acids. CDR1 and CDR2 (germline): SQVTM, ANQGSEA. The CDR3 DNA follows: TGCAGCGTCGCGACAGGGTTCGGAACAGATACGCAGTATTTT. The encoded protein is CSVATGFGTDTQYF.

This clone has just a few counts. This sequence joins TRBV28 and TRBJ1-5; 8 nucleotides agree with TRBD1. Trimming cost V 7 bases and J 3 bases; bases outside gene matches: 8. Germline V gene sequence: CDR1 MDHEN, CDR2 SYDVKM. The CDR3 is 15 residues long. The CDR3 coding sequence is TGTGCCAGCACCAGGGACAGGCGCCCCAATCAGCCCCAGCATTTT. Translated, it gives CASTRDRRPNQPQHF.

This clone was recorded once. The CDR3: CASSFGYNEQFF. In DNA, the CDR3 is TGTGCCAGCAGCTTCGGTTACAATGAGCAGTTCTTC. The gene calls are TRBV11-2 and TRBJ2-1, with D unclear. Per the germline V gene, CDR1 is SGHAT and CDR2 is FQNNGV. The V end lost 3 bases, the J end lost 4 bases, and 4 bases lay between the germline ends. CDR3 length: 12 amino acids.

This chain connects TRBV5-5 to TRBJ1-5; D call uncertain. Germline CDR1 reads SGHKS; CDR2 reads YYEKEE (reference sequence). This CDR3 comprises 13 residues. The V end was cut by 5 bases, the J end by 7 bases, with 13 bases between. For the CDR3, the DNA is TGTGCCAGCAGTTATGACCCGGGGCAGCCCCAGCATTTT. This encodes CASSYDPGQPQHF.

V is TRBV18 and J is TRBJ2-6; D uncertain. V was shortened by 1 base and J by 2 bases, with 15 bases between the two germline ends. CDR1 and CDR2 (germline): KGHSH, LQKENI. CDR3 length: 18 residues. In DNA form, the CDR3 reads TGTGCCAGCTCACCACGGTCAGAGTCCGATACTGGGGCCAACGTCCTGACTTTC. Amino acid sequence: CASSPRSESDTGANVLTF. Together with reference TRBV18 and TRBJ2-6, the CDR3 gives the full variable domain: NAGVMQNPRHLVRRRGQEARLRCSPMKGHSHVYWYRQLPEEGLKFMVYLQKENIIDESGMPKERFSAEFPKEGPSILRIQQVVRGDSAAYFCASSPRSESDTGANVLTFGAGSRLTVL.

The chain employs TRBV6-6 and TRBJ2-7; no firm D call. With 3 bases removed from V and 4 bases from J, the gap between germline ends came to 7 bases. Germline values: CDR1 MNHNY, CDR2 SVGAGI (reference sequence). There are 12 residues in the CDR3. The CDR3 loop reads CASSYRVYEQYF. The CDR3, as DNA: TGTGCCAGCAGTTATAGGGTTTACGAGCAGTACTTC.

The chain has TRBV2 and TRBJ2-3, with a tentative D call TRBD1 (6 bases). In germline, CDR1 is SNHLY, CDR2 FYNNEI. The CDR3 length is 13 residues. Trimming pared 6 bases from V and 3 bases from J, leaving 10 bases between. CDR3: CASRAGETDTQYF. In DNA form, the CDR3 reads TGTGCCAGCAGAGCAGGGGAAACAGATACGCAGTATTTT.

The chain recombines TRBV7-8 with TRBJ1-2; 9 bases match TRBD1. Trimming at V came to 0 bases and at J to 6 bases, leaving 14 bases not matched to a gene. CDR1 and CDR2 (germline): SGHVS, FQNEAQ. CDR3 length: 18 amino acids. This chain's CDR3 is CASSLAFWAGQGGDGYTF. CDR3 DNA sequence: TGTGCCAGCAGCTTAGCATTTTGGGCGGGACAGGGAGGCGATGGCTACACCTTC.

This chain uses TRBV11-3 with TRBJ2-2; D is undetermined. Trimming stripped 2 bases from V and 2 bases from J, with 3 bases between. This CDR3 has 13 amino acids. Germline values: CDR1 SGHNT, CDR2 YENEEA. In DNA form, the CDR3 reads TGTGCCAGCAGCTTATTTAACACCGGGGAGCTGTTTTTT. As protein: CASSLFNTGELFF.

The rearrangement links TRBV4-2 to TRBJ2-7, with 9 bases lining up with TRBD2. The germline CDR1 and CDR2 sequences are LGHNA and YNFKEQ. The ends lost 4 bases at V and 1 base at J; junction bases unmatched: 5. The CDR3 is 15 amino acids. CDR3 sequence (DNA): TGTGCCAGCAGCCGCGGCCTAGCGGGGTCCTACGAGCAGTACTTC. The encoded protein is CASSRGLAGSYEQYF.

The V and J genes are TRBV9 and TRBJ1-5; D ambiguous. V lost 0 bases, J lost 7 bases, and 8 bases lay in between. The CDR3 extends over 13 amino acids. Germline values: CDR1 SGDLS, CDR2 YYNGEE. In nucleotides, the CDR3 is TGTGCCAGCAGCGTAGCGACGGGACAGCCCCAGCATTTT. It is translated as CASSVATGQPQHF.

This clone was found a few times. The rearrangement links TRBV6-1 to TRBJ1-2; D is perhaps TRBD1 (6 bases). V was pared by 4 bases and J by 5 bases, with 8 bases between. The CDR3 sequence is 12 residues long. Germline values: CDR1 MNHNS, CDR2 SASEGT. The CDR3 loop is CASSATGYGYTF. DNA for the CDR3: TGTGCCAGCAGTGCTACAGGGTATGGCTACACCTTC.

The rearrangement links TRBV19 to TRBJ2-7; 7 bases map to TRBD1. The CDR3 is 14 residues long. V gave up 3 bases and J gave up 3 bases; unmatched junction bases: 5. Germline V gene sequence: CDR1 LNHDA, CDR2 SQIVND (reference sequence). The CDR3 nucleotides are TGTGCCAGTAGTATTACAGGGGCAGGCTACGAGCAGTACTTC. It specifies CASSITGAGYEQYF.